One sample yielded the 28 T cell receptor beta chains listed below, sequenced in a study of technical replicates of blood from four donors. Clones were sequenced by immunoSEQ multiplex PCR, and TCRdb holds only the in-frame ones, with some missing. The sample records tens of thousands of clones, more than 70% being singletons. Sequenced input: PBMCs. These TCRs come from a human donor in good health. Some clones in this sample may be carry-over from other donors' samples.

The chain recombines TRBV7-7 with TRBJ1-1, with TRBD1 matching over 9 bases. Trimming cost V 6 bases and J 3 bases; bases outside gene matches: 11. The length of the CDR3 is 16 residues. Germline lookup yields CDR1 SSHAT and CDR2 FNYEAQ (reference sequence). The CDR3 nucleotides read TGTGCCAGCAGTCCCTTAAGGGACAGGGAGGACACTGAAGCTTTCTTT. Encoded protein: CASSPLRDREDTEAFF.

The CDR3 region has the DNA TGTGCCAGCAGCTCTCCGTGGGCTCGAAGGGAGACCCAGTACTTC. Its protein is CASSSPWARRETQYF. The chain is built from TRBV5-5 and TRBJ2-5; D not certain. The CDR3 sequence is 15 residues long. Germline CDR1 SGHKS, CDR2 YYEKEE (reference sequence). Trimming took 3 bases from V and 5 from J, leaving 17 bases between them.

A few counts support this clone. The chain couples TRBV6-1 to TRBJ1-6; D is perhaps TRBD1 (6 bases). This CDR3 has 15 residues. Trimming removed 7 bases at V and 4 bases at J, with 14 bases between. CDR1 and CDR2 (germline): MNHNS, SASEGT. The CDR3 sequence: CASTLGQTYNSPLHF. For the CDR3, the DNA is TGTGCCAGCACCTTAGGACAGACTTATAATTCACCCCTCCACTTT.

This chain connects TRBV7-3 to TRBJ1-1; tentative D call: TRBD1 (6 bases). V lost 3 bases and J lost 8, with 16 bases in between. CDR3 size: 14 residues. The V gene's germline CDR1 is SGHTA and CDR2 FQGTGA. The CDR3 sequence is CASSFSSSQGEAFF. The CDR3, as DNA: TGTGCCAGCAGCTTTTCGTCTTCCCAGGGGGAAGCTTTCTTT.

The DNA for the CDR3 is TGTGCCAGCAGCCCTCTCGGGACTGGGACCAAGGACAATGAGCAGTTCTTC. Encoded protein: CASSPLGTGTKDNEQFF. The rearrangement uses TRBV5-6 and TRBJ2-1, with a tentative D call TRBD2 (6 bases). V was clipped by 4 bases and J by 5 bases, with 22 bases between them. The CDR3 extends over 17 amino acids. The germline V gene encodes CDR1 SGHDT and CDR2 YYEEEE. Supplemented by reference TRBV5-6 and TRBJ2-1, the full variable domain reads DAGVTQSPTHLIKTRGQQVTLRCSPKSGHDTVSWYQQALGQGPQFIFQYYEEEERQRGNFPDRFSGHQFPNYSSELNVNALLLGDSALYLCASSPLGTGTKDNEQFFGPGTRLTVL.

The chain recombines TRBV14 with TRBJ2-4; D gene uncertain. The CDR3 has 14 amino acids. Germline V gene data show CDR1 as SGHDN and CDR2 as FVKESK. Trimming took 1 base from V and 2 from J, leaving 6 bases between them. The CDR3: CASSQATTKNIQYF. The CDR3 DNA reads as TGTGCCAGCAGCCAAGCTACCACCAAAAACATTCAGTACTTC. The whole variable domain, filled in from reference TRBV14 and TRBJ2-4, reads EAGVTQFPSHSVIEKGQTVTLRCDPISGHDNLYWYRRVMGKEIKFLLHFVKESKQDESGMPNNRFLAERTGGTYSTLKVQPAELEDSGVYFCASSQATTKNIQYFGAGTRLSVL.

The rearrangement uses TRBV2 and TRBJ1-6, with D uncertain. Germline CDR1 SNHLY, CDR2 FYNNEI. This CDR3 has 16 amino acids. V was shortened by 4 bases and J by 8 bases, with 18 bases between the two germline ends. This CDR3 is CASSGPRLISHSPLHF. The CDR3, as DNA: TGTGCCAGCAGTGGCCCGAGACTCATAAGCCATTCACCCCTCCACTTT.

The chain has TRBV7-6 and TRBJ2-2, with TRBD2 matching 10 bases. This CDR3 spans 17 amino acids. The ends lost 4 bases at V and 4 bases at J; junction bases unmatched: 9. Germline assignment: CDR1 SGHVS and CDR2 FNYEAQ. DNA for the CDR3: TGTGCCAGCAGCTCCCGGCTAGCGGGGGCCATCACCGGGGAGCTGTTTTTT. Encoded protein: CASSSRLAGAITGELFF.

The chain couples TRBV7-9 to TRBJ2-7; tentatively, D is TRBD2 (5 bases). Germline assignment: CDR1 SEHNR and CDR2 FQNEAQ (reference sequence). The CDR3 covers 14 residues. With 5 bases removed from V and 2 bases from J, the gap between germline ends came to 13 bases. CDR3 DNA sequence: TGTGCCAGCAGCCTACGGGATGATCCCTACGAGCAGTACTTC. Translated, it gives CASSLRDDPYEQYF.

The rearrangement uses TRBV2 and TRBJ2-7; 8 nucleotides line up with TRBD1. Germline CDR1 SNHLY, CDR2 FYNNEI. The CDR3 totals 16 residues. V was clipped by 7 bases and J by 4 bases; unmatched bases: 15. In nucleotides, the CDR3 is TGTGCCAGCACTCCCCCCGGGGGCAGGGGGCTTTACGAGCAGTACTTC. Translation gives CASTPPGGRGLYEQYF.

About this clone itself: Other DNA sequences in this sample translate to the same CDR3. The V call is TRBV6-1, the J call TRBJ1-5, with 7 bases fitting TRBD1. CDR1 is MNHNS, CDR2 SASEGT, per germline. V lost 2 bases and J lost 4; bases outside the gene matches: 2. CDR3 length: 14 residues. For the CDR3, the DNA is TGTGCCAGCAGTGAATCAGGGGGTAATCAGCCCCAGCATTTT. This encodes CASSESGGNQPQHF.

This clone was seen a single time. The CDR3 loop reads CASSYQTGSNTEAFF. The CDR3 coding sequence is TGCGCCAGCAGCTATCAGACAGGGTCAAATACTGAAGCTTTCTTT. This rearrangement joins TRBV5-1 to TRBJ1-1; TRBD1 agrees at 7 bases. CDR3 length: 15 amino acids. Germline-derived CDR1 and CDR2 are SGHRS and YFSETQ. The V gene end was trimmed by 3 bases and the J gene end by 5 bases; junction bases not matched to a gene: 10. The full variable domain, in which reference TRBV5-1 and TRBJ1-1 provide the parts outside the CDR3, is KAGVTQTPRYLIKTRGQQVTLSCSPISGHRSVSWYQQTPGQGLQFLFEYFSETQRNKGNFPGRFSGRQFSNSRSEMNVSTLELGDSALYLCASSYQTGSNTEAFFGQGTRLTVV.

This clone was observed a few times. CDR3 amino acids: CASSPPRGDSPYGYTF. DNA for the CDR3: TGTGCCAGCAGCCCCCCCAGAGGGGACAGCCCCTATGGCTACACCTTC. The chain couples TRBV7-2 to TRBJ1-2; 7 bases fit TRBD1. With 5 bases clipped from V and 4 bases from J, the junction kept 13 bases outside the gene matches. This CDR3 spans 16 amino acids. Germline loops: CDR1 SGHTA, CDR2 FQGNSA.

The chain couples TRBV7-3 to TRBJ1-2, with D unresolved. Trimming took off 4 bases at V and 7 bases at J, with 13 bases between the two ends. The CDR3 totals 13 residues. Germline V CDR1 and CDR2: SGHTA, FQGTGA. CDR3 sequence: CASSSSSAGGYTF. The CDR3 DNA reads as TGTGCCAGCAGCTCATCGTCCGCGGGTGGCTACACCTTC.

The chain recombines TRBV27 with TRBJ1-4, with 9 bases fitting TRBD1. This CDR3 region has 14 residues. V gave up 6 bases and J gave up 8 bases; unmatched junction bases: 7. Germline V CDR1 and CDR2: MNHEY, SMNVEV (reference sequence). CDR3 sequence: CASRGTGRGEKLFF. In DNA form, the CDR3 reads TGTGCCAGCAGGGGGACAGGGAGAGGCGAAAAACTGTTTTTT.

This chain uses TRBV5-1 with TRBJ2-7; D not certain. CDR1 and CDR2 (germline): SGHRS, YFSETQ. Trimming pared 6 bases from V and 5 bases from J, leaving 9 bases between. The CDR3 runs to 11 residues. CDR3 in DNA: TGCGCCAGCACCCTGGGCCACGAGCAGTACTTC. It encodes CASTLGHEQYF. The full variable domain, with the rest looked up from reference TRBV5-1 and TRBJ2-7, is KAGVTQTPRYLIKTRGQQVTLSCSPISGHRSVSWYQQTPGQGLQFLFEYFSETQRNKGNFPGRFSGRQFSNSRSEMNVSTLELGDSALYLCASTLGHEQYFGPGTRLTVT.

The genes are TRBV25-1 and TRBJ1-1, with TRBD1 matching 7 bases. The CDR3 is made up of 15 amino acids. V lost 6 bases, J lost 0 bases, and 7 bases stayed unmatched. CDR1 and CDR2 (germline): MGHDK, SYGVNS. Here the CDR3 reads CASRERTGLNTEAFF. The CDR3 DNA reads TGTGCCAGCAGAGAACGGACAGGCCTGAACACTGAAGCTTTCTTT.

The chain joins TRBV25-1 to TRBJ1-3; 9 bases fit TRBD1. CDR3 length: 15 amino acids. Germline V lookup: CDR1 MGHDK, CDR2 SYGVNS. V dropped 2 bases and J dropped 2; count of bases not matched to a gene: 1. The CDR3 spells CASSEGTGPGNTIYF. The CDR3 DNA reads as TGTGCCAGCAGTGAAGGGACAGGGCCTGGAAACACCATATATTTT.

V usage is TRBV7-9 and J usage is TRBJ1-2, with 10 positions matching TRBD1. CDR1 is SEHNR and CDR2 is FQNEAQ in the germline V gene (reference sequence). With V trimmed by 4 bases and J by 5 bases, 4 bases remained unmatched. CDR3 size: 14 residues. This CDR3 reads CASSSDRGRYGYTF. The CDR3 DNA sequence: TGTGCCAGCAGCTCAGACAGGGGGCGGTATGGCTACACCTTC.

This clone has only one observation. CDR3 coding DNA: TGCGCCAGCAGCTTCGGGACAGGGGGAATCACTGAAGCTTTCTTT. It encodes CASSFGTGGITEAFF. This chain links TRBV5-1 with TRBJ1-1, with 11 bases identical to TRBD1. V was pared by 2 bases and J by 4 bases, with 4 bases of the junction left unmatched. CDR3 length: 15 residues. Germline V lookup: CDR1 SGHRS, CDR2 YFSETQ.

The rearrangement links TRBV6-5 to TRBJ1-4, with D possibly being TRBD1 (5 bases). The CDR3 has 14 residues. Germline values: CDR1 MNHEY, CDR2 SVGAGI. V was trimmed by 6 bases and J by 1 base, leaving 9 bases between them. The CDR3 DNA sequence: TGTGCCAGCAGCGACAGATTAACTAATGAAAAACTGTTTTTT. The encoded protein is CASSDRLTNEKLFF.

The V call is TRBV5-6, the J call TRBJ1-1; possibly TRBD1 for D (5 bases). Looked up from germline, CDR1 is SGHDT and CDR2 is YYEEEE. The CDR3 contains 15 residues. The V gene lost 4 bases and the J gene lost 1 base, with 14 bases spanning the gap. The CDR3 nucleotides read TGTGCCAGCAGCGGGGACGGGAGAGGGAACACTGAAGCTTTCTTT. This encodes CASSGDGRGNTEAFF.

V and J are TRBV4-1 and TRBJ1-5, with D perhaps matching TRBD1 (5 bases). This CDR3 is 15 amino acids long. Germline CDR1 reads MGHRA; CDR2 reads YSYEKL. The V end was cut by 4 bases, the J end by 2 bases, with 12 bases between. The chain's CDR3 is CASSLGGWGNQPQHF. CDR3 nucleotides: TGCGCCAGCAGCCTGGGGGGATGGGGCAATCAGCCCCAGCATTTT.

This rearrangement joins TRBV5-1 to TRBJ2-7; 7 bases agree with TRBD1. Trimming removed 3 bases from V and 3 bases from J; junction bases left unmatched: 9. The CDR3 runs 15 residues. Germline V CDR1 and CDR2: SGHRS, YFSETQ. As DNA, the CDR3 is TGCGCCAGCAGCTCATCCCCGGGACAGCACTACGAGCAGTACTTC. It yields the protein CASSSSPGQHYEQYF.

V usage is TRBV7-2 and J usage is TRBJ2-7; possibly TRBD2 for D (5 bases). Trimming cost V 5 bases and J 2 bases, with 19 bases left between them. The CDR3 extends over 16 amino acids. Germline V lookup: CDR1 SGHTA, CDR2 FQGNSA. CDR3 sequence (DNA): TGTGCCAGCAGCCAAGTCAGTTCGGCGGGTCCCTACGAGCAGTACTTC. It encodes CASSQVSSAGPYEQYF.

CDR3 nucleotides: TGTGCCAGTAGTATCGGGGGACAGCCCCTTGCTGATACGCAGTATTTT. Residues: CASSIGGQPLADTQYF. The chain employs TRBV19 and TRBJ2-3; D is possibly TRBD1 (7 bases). V lost 3 bases, J lost 6 bases, and 19 bases lay in between. The CDR3 sequence is 16 residues long. Per the germline V gene, CDR1 is LNHDA and CDR2 is SQIVND (reference sequence).

The chain carries TRBV9 and TRBJ1-1; D gene unclear. The germline V gene encodes CDR1 SGDLS and CDR2 YYNGEE. The V end was cut by 3 bases, the J end by 0 bases, with 6 bases between. The CDR3 has 13 amino acids. The CDR3: CASSGQLNTEAFF. In nucleotides, the CDR3 is TGTGCCAGCAGCGGTCAGTTGAACACTGAAGCTTTCTTT.

DNA of the CDR3: TGTGCCTGGTCGGCGGGAGAAACAGATACGCAGTATTTT. This codes for CAWSAGETDTQYF. J is TRBJ2-3 and V is TRBV30; 7 bases are a match to TRBD2. This CDR3 is 13 amino acids long. Germline V lookup: CDR1 GTSNPN, CDR2 SVGIG (reference sequence). Unmatched junction bases numbered 5, after V lost 5 bases and J lost 3 bases.